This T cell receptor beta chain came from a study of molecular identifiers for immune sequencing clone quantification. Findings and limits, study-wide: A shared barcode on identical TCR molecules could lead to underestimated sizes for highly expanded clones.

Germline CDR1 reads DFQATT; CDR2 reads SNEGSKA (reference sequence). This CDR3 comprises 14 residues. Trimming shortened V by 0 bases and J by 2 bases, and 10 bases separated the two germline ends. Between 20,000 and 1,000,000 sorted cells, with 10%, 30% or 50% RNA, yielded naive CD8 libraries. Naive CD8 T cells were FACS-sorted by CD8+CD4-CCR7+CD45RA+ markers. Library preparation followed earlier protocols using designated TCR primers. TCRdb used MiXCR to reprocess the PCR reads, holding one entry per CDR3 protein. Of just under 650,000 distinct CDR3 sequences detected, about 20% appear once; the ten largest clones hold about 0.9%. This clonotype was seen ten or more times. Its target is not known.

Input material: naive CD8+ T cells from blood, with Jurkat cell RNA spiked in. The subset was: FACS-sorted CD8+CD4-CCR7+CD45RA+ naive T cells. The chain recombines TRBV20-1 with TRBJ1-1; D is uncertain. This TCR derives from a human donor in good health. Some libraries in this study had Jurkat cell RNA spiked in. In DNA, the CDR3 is TGCAGTGCTAGAGATAAGGGAGATAACACTGAAGCTTTCTTT. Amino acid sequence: CSARDKGDNTEAFF.